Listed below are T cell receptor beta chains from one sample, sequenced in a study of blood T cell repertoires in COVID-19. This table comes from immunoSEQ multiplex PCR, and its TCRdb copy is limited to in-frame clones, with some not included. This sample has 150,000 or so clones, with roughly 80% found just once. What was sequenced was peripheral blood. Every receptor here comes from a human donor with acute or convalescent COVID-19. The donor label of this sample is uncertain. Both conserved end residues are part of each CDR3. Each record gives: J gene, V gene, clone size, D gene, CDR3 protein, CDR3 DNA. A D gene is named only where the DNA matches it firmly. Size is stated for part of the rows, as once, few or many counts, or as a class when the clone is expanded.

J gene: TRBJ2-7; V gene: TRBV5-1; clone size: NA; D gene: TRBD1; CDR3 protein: CASSFPSQGAGYEQYF; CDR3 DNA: TGCGCCAGCAGCTTCCCCTCCCAGGGGGCAGGTTACGAGCAGTACTTC
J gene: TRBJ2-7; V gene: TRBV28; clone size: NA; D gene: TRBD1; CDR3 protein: CASSLGGIGRTGGYEQYF; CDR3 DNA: TGTGCCAGCAGTTTAGGCGGGATTGGGCGGACAGGGGGCTACGAGCAGTACTTC
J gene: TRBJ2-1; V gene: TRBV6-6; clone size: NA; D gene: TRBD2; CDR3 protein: CASRRLAGPNEQFF; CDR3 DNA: TGTGCCAGCAGGAGACTAGCGGGGCCTAATGAGCAGTTCTTC
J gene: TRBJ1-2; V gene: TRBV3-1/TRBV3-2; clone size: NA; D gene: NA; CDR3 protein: CASSSDKAPNYGYTF; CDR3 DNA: TGTGCCAGCAGTTCCGACAAGGCACCTAACTATGGCTACACCTTC
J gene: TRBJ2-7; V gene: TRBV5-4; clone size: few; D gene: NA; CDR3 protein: CASTPGGSSYEQYF; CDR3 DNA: TGTGCCAGCACCCCTGGAGGGAGCTCCTACGAGCAGTACTTC
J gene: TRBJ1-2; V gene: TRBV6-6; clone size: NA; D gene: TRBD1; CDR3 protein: CASSTGGQHYGYTF; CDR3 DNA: TGTGCCAGCAGTACTGGGGGACAGCACTATGGCTACACCTTC
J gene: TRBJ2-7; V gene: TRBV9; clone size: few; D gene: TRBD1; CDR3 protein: CASSPPDRLYEQYF; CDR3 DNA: TGTGCCAGCAGCCCCCCGGACAGGCTTTACGAGCAGTACTTC
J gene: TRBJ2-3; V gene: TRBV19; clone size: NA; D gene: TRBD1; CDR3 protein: CASSRTGFLLSTDTQYF; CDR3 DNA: TGTGCCAGTAGTCGGACAGGGTTCCTACTTAGCACAGATACGCAGTATTTT
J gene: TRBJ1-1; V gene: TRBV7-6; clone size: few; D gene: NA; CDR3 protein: CASSLTHLGRGNTEAFF; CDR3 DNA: TGTGCCAGCAGCTTAACCCACCTAGGAAGGGGGAACACTGAAGCTTTCTTT
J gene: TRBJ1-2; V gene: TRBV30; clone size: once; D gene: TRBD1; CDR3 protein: CAWRGGLQGHIGYTF; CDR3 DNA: TGTGCCTGGAGGGGGGGTCTACAGGGGCATATTGGCTACACCTTC
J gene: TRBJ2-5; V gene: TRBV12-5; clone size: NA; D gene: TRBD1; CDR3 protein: CASGLGRTGEETQYF; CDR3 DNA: TGTGCTAGTGGTTTGGGCCGGACAGGGGAAGAGACCCAGTACTTC
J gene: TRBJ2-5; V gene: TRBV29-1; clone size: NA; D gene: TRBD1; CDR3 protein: CSVGGTGGKETQYF; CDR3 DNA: TGCAGCGTTGGAGGCACAGGGGGTAAAGAGACCCAGTACTTC
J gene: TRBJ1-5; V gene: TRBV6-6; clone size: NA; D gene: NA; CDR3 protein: CASSYKTGDGGQPQHF; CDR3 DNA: TGTGCCAGCAGTTACAAGACAGGCGATGGGGGTCAGCCCCAGCATTTT
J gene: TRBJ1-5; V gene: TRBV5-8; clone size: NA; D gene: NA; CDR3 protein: CASSLEGGQPQHF; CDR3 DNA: TGTGCCAGCAGCTTGGAAGGGGGTCAGCCCCAGCATTTT
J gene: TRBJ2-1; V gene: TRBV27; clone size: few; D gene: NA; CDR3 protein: CASSVRDGKYNEQFF; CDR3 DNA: TGTGCCAGCAGTGTGCGTGACGGGAAATACAATGAGCAGTTCTTC
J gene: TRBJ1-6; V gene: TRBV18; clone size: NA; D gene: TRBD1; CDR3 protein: CASSPGTGDNSPLHF; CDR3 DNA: TGTGCCAGCTCACCCGGGACAGGGGATAATTCACCCCTCCACTTT
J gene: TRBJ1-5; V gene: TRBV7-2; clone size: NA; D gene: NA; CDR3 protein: CASSQDRYSNQPQHF; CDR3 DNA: TGTGCCAGCAGCCAGGACAGATATAGCAATCAGCCCCAGCATTTT
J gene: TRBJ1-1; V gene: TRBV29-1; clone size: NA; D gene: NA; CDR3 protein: CSVVPRVTEAFF; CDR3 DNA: TGCAGCGTTGTTCCCAGGGTGACTGAAGCTTTCTTT
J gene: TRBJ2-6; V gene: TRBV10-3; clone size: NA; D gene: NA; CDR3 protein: CAISESGRAGANVLTF; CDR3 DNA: TGTGCCATCAGTGAGTCCGGCAGGGCTGGGGCCAACGTCCTGACTTTC
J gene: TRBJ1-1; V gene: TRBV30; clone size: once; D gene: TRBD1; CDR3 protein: CAWFRGTGRTEAFF; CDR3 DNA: TGTGCCTGGTTTAGAGGGACAGGGCGAACTGAAGCTTTCTTT
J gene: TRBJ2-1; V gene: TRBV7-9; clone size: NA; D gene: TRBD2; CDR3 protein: CASSSYGLAGEGGVF; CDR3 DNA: TGTGCCAGCAGCTCGTACGGGCTAGCGGGAGAGGGTGGGGTCTTC
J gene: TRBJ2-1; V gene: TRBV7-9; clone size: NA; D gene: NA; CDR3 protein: CASSLDGGIRDEQFF; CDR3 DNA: TGTGCCAGCAGCTTAGATGGGGGGATTCGGGATGAGCAGTTCTTC
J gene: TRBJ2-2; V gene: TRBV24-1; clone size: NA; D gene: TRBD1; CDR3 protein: CATSDFLTGKNTGELFF; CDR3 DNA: TGTGCCACCAGTGATTTCTTGACAGGGAAGAACACCGGGGAGCTGTTTTTT
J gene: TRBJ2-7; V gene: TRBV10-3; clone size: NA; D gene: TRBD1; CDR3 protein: CAISESNSGQRSYEQYF; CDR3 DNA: TGTGCCATCAGTGAGTCAAATTCGGGACAGCGCTCCTACGAGCAGTACTTC
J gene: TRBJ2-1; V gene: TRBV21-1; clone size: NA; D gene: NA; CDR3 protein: CASSKGDRGPTLDNEQFF; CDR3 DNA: TGTGCCAGCAGCAAAGGCGACAGGGGCCCTACTTTGGACAATGAGCAGTTCTTC
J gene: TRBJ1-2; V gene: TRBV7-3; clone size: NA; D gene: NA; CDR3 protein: CASSPTPGSSYGYTF; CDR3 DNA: TGTGCCAGCAGCCCCACCCCCGGGAGCTCGTACGGCTACACCTTC
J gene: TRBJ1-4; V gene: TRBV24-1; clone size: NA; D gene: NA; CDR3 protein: CATSDNGSGGEKLFF; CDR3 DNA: TGTGCCACCAGTGACAATGGCAGTGGCGGTGAAAAACTGTTTTTT
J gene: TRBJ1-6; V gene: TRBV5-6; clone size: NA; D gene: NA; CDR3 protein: CASSLRGTGSPLHF; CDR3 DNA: TGTGCCAGCAGCTTAAGGGGCACTGGTTCACCCCTCCACTTT